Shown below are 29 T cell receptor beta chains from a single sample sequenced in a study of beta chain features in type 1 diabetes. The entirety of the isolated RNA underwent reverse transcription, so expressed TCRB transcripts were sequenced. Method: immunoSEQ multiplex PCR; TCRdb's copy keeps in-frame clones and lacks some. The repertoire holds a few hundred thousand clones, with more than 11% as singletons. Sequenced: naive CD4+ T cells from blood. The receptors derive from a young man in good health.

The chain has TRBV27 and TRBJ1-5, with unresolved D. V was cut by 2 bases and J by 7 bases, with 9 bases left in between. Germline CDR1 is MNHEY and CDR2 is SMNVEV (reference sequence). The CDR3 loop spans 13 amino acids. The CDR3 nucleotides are TGTGCCAGCAGTTTAGAGGCGGCACAGCCCCAGCATTTT. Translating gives CASSLEAAQPQHF.

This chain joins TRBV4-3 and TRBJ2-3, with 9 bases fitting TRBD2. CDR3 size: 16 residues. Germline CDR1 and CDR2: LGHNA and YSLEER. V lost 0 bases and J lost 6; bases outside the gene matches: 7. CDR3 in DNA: TGCGCCAGCAGCCAAGACGGACTAGCGCCCTCGGATACGCAGTATTTT. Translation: CASSQDGLAPSDTQYF.

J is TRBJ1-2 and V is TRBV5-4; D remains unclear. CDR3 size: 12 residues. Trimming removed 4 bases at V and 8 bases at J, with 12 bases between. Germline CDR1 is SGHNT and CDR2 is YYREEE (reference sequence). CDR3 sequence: CASSIIAGGYTF. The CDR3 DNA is TGTGCCAGCAGCATTATAGCGGGGGGCTACACCTTC.

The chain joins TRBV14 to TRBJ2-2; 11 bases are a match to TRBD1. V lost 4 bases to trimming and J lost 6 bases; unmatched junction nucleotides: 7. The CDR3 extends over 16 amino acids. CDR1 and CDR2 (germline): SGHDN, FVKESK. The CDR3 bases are TGTGCCAGCAGCCCTAGGACAGGGGGCGTTCCCGGGGAGCTGTTTTTT. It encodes CASSPRTGGVPGELFF.

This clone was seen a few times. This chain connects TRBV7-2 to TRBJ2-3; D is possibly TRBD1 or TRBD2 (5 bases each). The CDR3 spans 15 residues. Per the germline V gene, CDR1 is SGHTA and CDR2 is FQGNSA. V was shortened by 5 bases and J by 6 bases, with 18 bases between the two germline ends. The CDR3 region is CASSLLGDPRDTQYF. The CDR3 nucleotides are TGTGCCAGCAGCCTCCTAGGGGACCCCCGGGATACGCAGTATTTT.

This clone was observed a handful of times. The DNA of the CDR3 is TGTGCCAGTAGCCCAGACAGGGGGTTTTACAATGAGCAGTTCTTC. Translated: CASSPDRGFYNEQFF. The chain carries TRBV19 and TRBJ2-1; 9 bases line up with TRBD1. Germline V gene data show CDR1 as LNHDA and CDR2 as SQIVND (reference sequence). There are 15 residues in the CDR3. J lost 4 bases, V lost 6 bases, and 7 bases had no gene match.

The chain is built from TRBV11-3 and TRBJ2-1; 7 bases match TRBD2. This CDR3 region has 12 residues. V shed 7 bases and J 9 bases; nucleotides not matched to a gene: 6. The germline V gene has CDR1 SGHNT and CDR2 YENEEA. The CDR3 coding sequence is TGTGCCAGCAAAGCGGGAACCAGTGAGCAGTTCTTC. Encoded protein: CASKAGTSEQFF. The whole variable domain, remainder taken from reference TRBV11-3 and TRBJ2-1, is EAGVVQSPRYKIIEKKQPVAFWCNPISGHNTLYWYLQNLGQGPELLIRYENEEAVDDSQLPKDRFSAERLKGVDSTLKIQPAELGDSAVYLCASKAGTSEQFFGPGTRLTVL.

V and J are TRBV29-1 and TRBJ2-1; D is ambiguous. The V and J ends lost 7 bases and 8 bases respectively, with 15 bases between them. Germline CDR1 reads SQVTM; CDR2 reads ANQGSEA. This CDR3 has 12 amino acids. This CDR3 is CSATKSTDEQFF. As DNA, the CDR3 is TGCAGCGCCACAAAATCCACGGATGAGCAGTTCTTC.

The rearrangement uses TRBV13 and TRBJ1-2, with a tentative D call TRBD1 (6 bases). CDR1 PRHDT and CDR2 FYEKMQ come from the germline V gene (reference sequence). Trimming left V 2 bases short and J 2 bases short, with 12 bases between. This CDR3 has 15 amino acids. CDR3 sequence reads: CASSLYTGRNYGYTF. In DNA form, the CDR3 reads TGTGCCAGCAGCTTATATACAGGGCGAAACTATGGCTACACCTTC.

The CDR3 spells CASSFGAQPDTQYF. The CDR3 DNA sequence: TGCGCCAGCAGCTTCGGGGCGCAGCCAGATACGCAGTATTTT. V gene TRBV5-1 combines with J gene TRBJ2-3; either TRBD1 or TRBD2 may fit D (5 bases each). There are 14 residues in the CDR3. Trimming removed 2 bases at V and 4 bases at J, with 11 bases between. CDR1 is SGHRS, CDR2 YFSETQ, per germline.

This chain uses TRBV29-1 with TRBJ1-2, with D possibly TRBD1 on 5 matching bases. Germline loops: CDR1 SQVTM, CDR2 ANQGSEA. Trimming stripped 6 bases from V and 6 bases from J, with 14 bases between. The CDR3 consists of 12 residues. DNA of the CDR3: TGCAGCGTCCCGGGGGAGTTCGATGGCTACACCTTC. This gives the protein CSVPGEFDGYTF.

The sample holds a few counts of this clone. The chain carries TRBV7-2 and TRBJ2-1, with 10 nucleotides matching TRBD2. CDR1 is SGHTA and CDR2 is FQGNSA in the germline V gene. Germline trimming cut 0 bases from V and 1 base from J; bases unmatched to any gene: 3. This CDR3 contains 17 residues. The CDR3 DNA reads TGTGCCAGCAGCTTAGCCTGGACTAGCGGATCCTACAATGAGCAGTTCTTC. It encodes CASSLAWTSGSYNEQFF.

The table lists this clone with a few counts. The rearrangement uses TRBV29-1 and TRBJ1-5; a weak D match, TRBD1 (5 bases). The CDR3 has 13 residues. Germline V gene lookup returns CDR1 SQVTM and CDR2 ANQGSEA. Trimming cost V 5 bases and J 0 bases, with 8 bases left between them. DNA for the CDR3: TGCAGCGTTCGGGGGAATAGCAATCAGCCCCAGCATTTT. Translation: CSVRGNSNQPQHF. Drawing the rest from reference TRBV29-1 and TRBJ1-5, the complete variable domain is SAVISQKPSRDICQRGTSLTIQCQVDSQVTMMFWYRQQPGQSLTLIATANQGSEATYESGFVIDKFPISRPNLTFSTLTVSNMSPEDSSIYLCSVRGNSNQPQHFGDGTRLSIL.

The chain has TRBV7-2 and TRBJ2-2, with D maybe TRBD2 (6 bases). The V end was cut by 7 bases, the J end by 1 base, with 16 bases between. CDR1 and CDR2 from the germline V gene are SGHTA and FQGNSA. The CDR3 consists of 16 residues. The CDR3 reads CASTQRRGWNTGELFF. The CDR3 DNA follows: TGTGCCAGCACCCAACGTCGGGGGTGGAACACCGGGGAGCTGTTTTTT.

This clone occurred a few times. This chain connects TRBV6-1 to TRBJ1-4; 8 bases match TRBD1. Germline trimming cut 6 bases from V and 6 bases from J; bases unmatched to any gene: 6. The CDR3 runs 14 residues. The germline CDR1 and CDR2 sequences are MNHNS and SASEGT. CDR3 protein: CASRGQVQDEKLFF. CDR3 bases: TGTGCCAGCAGGGGACAGGTACAGGATGAAAAACTGTTTTTT.

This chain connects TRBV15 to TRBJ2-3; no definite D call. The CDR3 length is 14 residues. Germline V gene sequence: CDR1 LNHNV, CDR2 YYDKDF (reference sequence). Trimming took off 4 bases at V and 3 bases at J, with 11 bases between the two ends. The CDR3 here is CATSKDYGTDTQYF. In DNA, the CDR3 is TGTGCCACCAGCAAGGATTACGGGACAGATACGCAGTATTTT.

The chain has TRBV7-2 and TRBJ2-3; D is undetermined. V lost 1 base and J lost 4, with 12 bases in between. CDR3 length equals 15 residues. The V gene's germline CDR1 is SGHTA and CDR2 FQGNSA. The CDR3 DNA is TGTGCCAGCAGCTTAGGGGGATTGTATTCAGATACGCAGTATTTT. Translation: CASSLGGLYSDTQYF.

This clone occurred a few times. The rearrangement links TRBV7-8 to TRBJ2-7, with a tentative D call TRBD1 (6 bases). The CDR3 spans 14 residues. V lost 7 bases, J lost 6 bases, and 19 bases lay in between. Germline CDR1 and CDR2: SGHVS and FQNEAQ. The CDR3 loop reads CASTMSPYRAEQYV. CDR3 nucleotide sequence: TGTGCCAGCACCATGTCCCCTTACAGGGCCGAGCAGTACGTC.

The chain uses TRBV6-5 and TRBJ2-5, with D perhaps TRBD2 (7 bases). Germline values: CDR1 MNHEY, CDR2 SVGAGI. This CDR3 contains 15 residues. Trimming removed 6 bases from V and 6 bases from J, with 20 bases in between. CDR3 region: CASRTTQGGLQTQYF. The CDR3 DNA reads TGTGCCAGCAGGACCACACAGGGAGGGTTGCAGACCCAGTACTTC.

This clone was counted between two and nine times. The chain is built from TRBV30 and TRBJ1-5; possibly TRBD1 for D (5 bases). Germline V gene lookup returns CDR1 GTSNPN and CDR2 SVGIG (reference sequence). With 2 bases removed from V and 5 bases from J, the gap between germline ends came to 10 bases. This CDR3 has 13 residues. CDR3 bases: TGTGCCTGGAGTAAAAGGGGTGATCAGCCCCAGCATTTT. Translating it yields CAWSKRGDQPQHF.

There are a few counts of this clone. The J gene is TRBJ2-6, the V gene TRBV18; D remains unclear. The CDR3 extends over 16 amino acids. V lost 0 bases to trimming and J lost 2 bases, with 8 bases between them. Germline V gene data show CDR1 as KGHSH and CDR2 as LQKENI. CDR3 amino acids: CASSPPPGTGANVLTF. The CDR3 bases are TGTGCCAGCTCACCACCGCCTGGCACTGGGGCCAACGTCCTGACTTTC.

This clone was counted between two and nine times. This chain's CDR3 is CASSLGSGGGTGYTF. The CDR3, as DNA: TGCGCCAGCAGCTTGGGTTCAGGCGGTGGGACTGGCTACACCTTC. The chain is built from TRBV5-1 and TRBJ1-2; possible D gene TRBD1, 5 bases. CDR1 SGHRS and CDR2 YFSETQ come from the germline V gene. Trimming took off 0 bases at V and 7 bases at J, with 16 bases between the two ends. The CDR3 consists of 15 residues.

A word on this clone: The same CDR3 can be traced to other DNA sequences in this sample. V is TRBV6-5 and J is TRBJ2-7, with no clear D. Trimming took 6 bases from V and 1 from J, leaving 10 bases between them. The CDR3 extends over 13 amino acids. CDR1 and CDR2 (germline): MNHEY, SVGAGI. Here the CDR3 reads CASRRTGSYEQYF. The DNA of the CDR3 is TGTGCCAGCAGGAGAACCGGGTCCTACGAGCAGTACTTC.

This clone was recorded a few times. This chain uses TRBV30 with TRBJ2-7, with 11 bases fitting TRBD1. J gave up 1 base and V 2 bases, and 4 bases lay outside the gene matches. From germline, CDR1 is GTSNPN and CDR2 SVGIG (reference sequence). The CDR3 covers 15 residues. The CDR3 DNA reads TGTGCCTGGAGTCCCGGGACAGGGGGGTCCTACGAGCAGTACGTC. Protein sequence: CAWSPGTGGSYEQYV.

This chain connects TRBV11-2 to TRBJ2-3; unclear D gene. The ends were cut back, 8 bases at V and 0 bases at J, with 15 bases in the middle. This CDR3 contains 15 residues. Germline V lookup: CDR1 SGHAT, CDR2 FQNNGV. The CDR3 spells CASQAVGTSTDTQYF. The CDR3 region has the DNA TGTGCCAGCCAGGCGGTGGGCACTAGCACAGATACGCAGTATTTT. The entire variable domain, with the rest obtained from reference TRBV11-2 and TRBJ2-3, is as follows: EAGVAQSPRYKIIEKRQSVAFWCNPISGHATLYWYQQILGQGPKLLIQFQNNGVVDDSQLPKDRFSAERLKGVDSTLKIQPAKLEDSAVYLCASQAVGTSTDTQYFGPGTRLTVL.

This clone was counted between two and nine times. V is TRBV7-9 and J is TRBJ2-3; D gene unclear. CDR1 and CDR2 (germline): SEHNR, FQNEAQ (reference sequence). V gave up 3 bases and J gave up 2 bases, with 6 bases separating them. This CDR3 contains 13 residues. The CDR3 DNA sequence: TGTGCCAGCAGCTTGGAACACACAGATACGCAGTATTTT. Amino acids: CASSLEHTDTQYF. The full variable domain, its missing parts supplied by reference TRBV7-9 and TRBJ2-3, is DTGVSQNPRHKITKRGQNVTFRCDPISEHNRLYWYRQTLGQGPEFLTYFQNEAQLEKSRLLSDRFSAERPKGSFSTLEIQRTEQGDSAMYLCASSLEHTDTQYFGPGTRLTVL.

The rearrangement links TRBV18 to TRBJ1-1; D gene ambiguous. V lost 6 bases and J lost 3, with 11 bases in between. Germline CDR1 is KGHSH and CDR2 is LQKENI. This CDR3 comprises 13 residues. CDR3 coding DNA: TGTGCCAGCTCCTCTCAGAAAGACACTGAAGCTTTCTTT. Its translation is CASSSQKDTEAFF.

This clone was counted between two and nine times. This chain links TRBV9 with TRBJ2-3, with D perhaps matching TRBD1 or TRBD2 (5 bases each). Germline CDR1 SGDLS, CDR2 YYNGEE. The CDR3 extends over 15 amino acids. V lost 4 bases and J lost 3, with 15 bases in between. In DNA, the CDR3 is TGTGCCAGCAGCCCCCGACAGACTAATACAGATACGCAGTATTTT. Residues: CASSPRQTNTDTQYF. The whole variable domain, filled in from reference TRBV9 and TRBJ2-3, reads DSGVTQTPKHLITATGQRVTLRCSPRSGDLSVYWYQQSLDQGLQFLIQYYNGEERAKGNILERFSAQQFPDLHSELNLSSLELGDSALYFCASSPRQTNTDTQYFGPGTRLTVL.

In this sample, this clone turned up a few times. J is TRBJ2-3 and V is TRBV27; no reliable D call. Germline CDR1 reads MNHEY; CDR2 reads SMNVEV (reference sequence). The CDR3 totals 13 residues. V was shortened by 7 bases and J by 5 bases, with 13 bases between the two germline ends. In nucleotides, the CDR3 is TGTGCCAGCAAAGCGAGAAGGGTAGATACGCAGTATTTT. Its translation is CASKARRVDTQYF.